Following are 6 T cell receptor beta chains from one sample sequenced in a study of T cells after yellow fever vaccination. TCRdb used MiXCR to reprocess the 5' RACE reads, holding one entry per CDR3 protein. The sample contains around 140,000 distinct CDR3 sequences, 7.7% of which appear only once. This specimen consisted of CD4+ T cells sorted from PBMCs, obtained 5 days after the yellow fever booster vaccination. These receptors were taken from a man aged 25-45 years who received the YFV17D yellow fever vaccine.

This clonotype was detected many times. The CDR3 DNA reads as TGTGCCAGCTCACCCCGGGGGATGAACACTGAAGCTTTCTTT. This sequence encodes CASSPRGMNTEAFF. V gene TRBV18 combines with J gene TRBJ1-1; possible D gene TRBD1, 5 bases. Germline V gives CDR1 KGHSH, CDR2 LQKENI. The CDR3 length is 14 residues. V lost 3 bases, J lost 0 bases, and 8 bases lay in between.

This clonotype has only a few counts. This rearrangement joins TRBV5-6 to TRBJ2-1; D unresolved. Germline values: CDR1 SGHDT, CDR2 YYEEEE. This CDR3 spans 18 amino acids. Trimming took off 4 bases at V and 0 bases at J, with 20 bases between the two ends. CDR3 residues: CASSPEGRAWSSYNEQFF. As DNA, the CDR3 is TGTGCCAGCAGCCCGGAAGGACGAGCCTGGAGCTCCTACAATGAGCAGTTCTTC. Variable domain in full (rest from reference TRBV5-6 and TRBJ2-1): DAGVTQSPTHLIKTRGQQVTLRCSPKSGHDTVSWYQQALGQGPQFIFQYYEEEERQRGNFPDRFSGHQFPNYSSELNVNALLLGDSALYLCASSPEGRAWSSYNEQFFGPGTRLTVL.

The DNA for the CDR3 is TGTGCCAGCAGCCCTAGCGGGACCGCCTCCTCCAGGTACTTC. Protein sequence: CASSPSGTASSRYF. The chain carries TRBV7-2 and TRBJ2-7, with 9 bases fitting TRBD2. This CDR3 has 14 residues. V gave up 5 bases and J gave up 12 bases; unmatched junction bases: 14. In germline, CDR1 is SGHTA, CDR2 FQGNSA.

This clonotype came up many times. The CDR3 is CASALAGGTGELFF. For the CDR3, the DNA is TGCGCCAGCGCACTAGCGGGAGGAACCGGGGAGCTGTTTTTT. The V and J genes are TRBV5-1 and TRBJ2-2; 12 bases are a match to TRBD2. The J segment lost 5 bases and the V segment lost 7 bases, leaving 3 bases of the junction unmatched. CDR3 length: 14 amino acids. CDR1 and CDR2 from the germline V gene are SGHRS and YFSETQ.

The chain couples TRBV2 to TRBJ2-1; 7 nucleotides match TRBD2. This CDR3 spans 17 amino acids. CDR1 is SNHLY and CDR2 is FYNNEI in the germline V gene. J gave up 5 bases and V 11 bases, and 21 bases lay outside the gene matches. CDR3 DNA sequence: TGTGCCTGCTGTGACCTCACTCTAGCGGCGTCGAACAATGAGCAGTTCTTC. As protein: CACCDLTLAASNNEQFF.

This clonotype was recorded many times. This chain connects TRBV6-4 to TRBJ1-1; 8 bases line up with TRBD1. CDR1 is MRHNA and CDR2 is SNTAGT in the germline V gene. The CDR3 covers 14 residues. V gave up 8 bases and J gave up 2 bases; unmatched junction bases: 7. The CDR3 region is CASRIGQGNTEAFF. For the CDR3, the DNA is TGTGCCAGCCGTATTGGACAGGGAAACACTGAAGCTTTCTTT.